This T cell receptor (beta chain) was sequenced for a study of cytomegalovirus exposure and HLA in healthy donors. Study-wide points: The classifier was said to identify cytomegalovirus status with high specificity and sensitivity. Later analysis suggested most CMV-associated TCR beta chains were HLA-restricted.

This clone turned up a few times. Its antigen remains unidentified. 13 Jbeta primers and 60 Vbeta primers were used for the PCR. In the authors' workflow: Later, 65 million to 85 million unique TCR beta chains were counted in an analysis, and around 11 million of them were shared. The assay was immunoSEQ multiplex PCR, and TCRdb's table has in-frame clones only and misses some. The V and J calls and the clone size are those of that table, but D and trimming were determined from the DNA. The table records about 79,000 clones, 74% of them present only once. Germline CDR1 reads SGHTA; CDR2 reads FQGNSA. The germline V and J ends were trimmed by 1 base and 1 base, with 8 bases remaining between them. This CDR3 region has 15 residues.

The sample consisted of PBMCs. The gene calls are TRBV7-2 and TRBJ1-5; D is undetermined. This TCR was sampled from a man in his forties or fifties in good health and CMV-seropositive. The DNA for the CDR3 is TGTGCCAGCAGCTTAGGAGGAGGGAGCAATCAGCCCCAGCATTTT. Its protein is CASSLGGGSNQPQHF.